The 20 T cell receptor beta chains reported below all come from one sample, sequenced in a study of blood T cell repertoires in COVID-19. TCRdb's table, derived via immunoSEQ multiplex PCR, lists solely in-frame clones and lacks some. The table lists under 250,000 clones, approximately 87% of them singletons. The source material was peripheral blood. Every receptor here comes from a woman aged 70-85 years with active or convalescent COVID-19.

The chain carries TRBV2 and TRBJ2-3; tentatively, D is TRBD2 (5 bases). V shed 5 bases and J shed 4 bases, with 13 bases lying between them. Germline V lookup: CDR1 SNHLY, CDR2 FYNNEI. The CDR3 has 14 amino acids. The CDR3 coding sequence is TGTGCCAGCAGTAGGGAGCTTCCCCCAGATACGCAGTATTTT. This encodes CASSRELPPDTQYF.

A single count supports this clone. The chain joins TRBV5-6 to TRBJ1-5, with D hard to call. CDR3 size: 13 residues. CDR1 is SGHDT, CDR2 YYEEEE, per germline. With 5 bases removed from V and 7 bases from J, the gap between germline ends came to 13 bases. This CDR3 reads CASSRDPGQPQHF. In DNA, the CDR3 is TGTGCCAGCAGTCGAGATCCGGGGCAGCCCCAGCATTTT.

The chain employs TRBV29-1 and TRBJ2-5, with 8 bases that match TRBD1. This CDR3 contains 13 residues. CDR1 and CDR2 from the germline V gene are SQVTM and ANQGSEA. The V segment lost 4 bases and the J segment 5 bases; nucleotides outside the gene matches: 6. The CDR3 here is CSVARGQGETQYF. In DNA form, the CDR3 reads TGCAGCGTTGCCAGGGGGCAGGGGGAGACCCAGTACTTC.

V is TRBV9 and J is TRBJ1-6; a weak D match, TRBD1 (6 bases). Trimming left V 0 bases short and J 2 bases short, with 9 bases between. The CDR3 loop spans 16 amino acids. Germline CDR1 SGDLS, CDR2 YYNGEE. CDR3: CASSVAGGTYNSPLHF. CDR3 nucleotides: TGTGCCAGCAGCGTAGCTGGGGGCACCTATAATTCACCCCTCCACTTT.

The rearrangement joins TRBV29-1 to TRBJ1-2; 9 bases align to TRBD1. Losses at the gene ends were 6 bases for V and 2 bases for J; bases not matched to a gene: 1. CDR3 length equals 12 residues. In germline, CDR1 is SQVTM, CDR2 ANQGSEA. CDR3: CSVGTGNYGYTF. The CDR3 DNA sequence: TGCAGCGTAGGGACAGGGAACTATGGCTACACCTTC.

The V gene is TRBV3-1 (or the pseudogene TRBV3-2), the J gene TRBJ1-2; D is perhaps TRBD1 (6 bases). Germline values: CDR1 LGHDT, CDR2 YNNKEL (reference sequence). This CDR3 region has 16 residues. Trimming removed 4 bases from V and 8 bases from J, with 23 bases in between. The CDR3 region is CASSLSSSAGADGYTF. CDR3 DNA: TGTGCCAGCAGCCTATCATCCTCCGCAGGGGCCGACGGCTACACCTTC.

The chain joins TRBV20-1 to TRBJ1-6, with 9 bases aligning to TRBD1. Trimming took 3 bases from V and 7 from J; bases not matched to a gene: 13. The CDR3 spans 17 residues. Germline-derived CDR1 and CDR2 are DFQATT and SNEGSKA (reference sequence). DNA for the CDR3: TGCAGTGCTAGTCCCCCGGGCGCGACAGGGGGGAATTCACCCCTCCACTTT. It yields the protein CSASPPGATGGNSPLHF.

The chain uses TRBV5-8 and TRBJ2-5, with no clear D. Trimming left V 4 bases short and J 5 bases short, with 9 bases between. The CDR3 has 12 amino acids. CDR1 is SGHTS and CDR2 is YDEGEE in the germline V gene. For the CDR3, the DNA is TGTGCCAGCAGCGTTCTCCGGGAGACCCAGTACTTC. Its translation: CASSVLRETQYF. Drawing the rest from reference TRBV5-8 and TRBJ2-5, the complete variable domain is EAGVTQSPTHLIKTRGQQATLRCSPISGHTSVYWYQQALGLGLQFLLWYDEGEERNRGNFPPRFSGRQFPNYSSELNVNALELEDSALYLCASSVLRETQYFGPGTRLLVL.

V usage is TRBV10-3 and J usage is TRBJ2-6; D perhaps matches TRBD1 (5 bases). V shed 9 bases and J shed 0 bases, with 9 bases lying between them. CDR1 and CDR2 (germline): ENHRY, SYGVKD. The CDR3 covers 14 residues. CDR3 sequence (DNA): TGTGCCATACAGGAAAGCTCTGGGGCCAACGTCCTGACTTTC. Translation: CAIQESSGANVLTF.

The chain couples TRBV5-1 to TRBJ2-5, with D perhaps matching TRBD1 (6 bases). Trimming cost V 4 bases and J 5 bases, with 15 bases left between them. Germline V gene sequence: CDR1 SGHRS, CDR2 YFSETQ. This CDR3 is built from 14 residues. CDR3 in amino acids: CASSPRQAGETQYF. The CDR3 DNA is TGCGCCAGCAGCCCCCGACAGGCCGGTGAGACCCAGTACTTC. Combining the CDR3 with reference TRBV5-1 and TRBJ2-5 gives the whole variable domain KAGVTQTPRYLIKTRGQQVTLSCSPISGHRSVSWYQQTPGQGLQFLFEYFSETQRNKGNFPGRFSGRQFSNSRSEMNVSTLELGDSALYLCASSPRQAGETQYFGPGTRLLVL.

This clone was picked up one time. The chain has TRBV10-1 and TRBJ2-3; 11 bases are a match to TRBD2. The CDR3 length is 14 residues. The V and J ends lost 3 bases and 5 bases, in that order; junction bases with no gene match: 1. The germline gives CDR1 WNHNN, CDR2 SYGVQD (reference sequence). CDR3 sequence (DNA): TGCGCCAGCAGTGAAGGACTAGCGGGAGATACGCAGTATTTT. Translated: CASSEGLAGDTQYF.

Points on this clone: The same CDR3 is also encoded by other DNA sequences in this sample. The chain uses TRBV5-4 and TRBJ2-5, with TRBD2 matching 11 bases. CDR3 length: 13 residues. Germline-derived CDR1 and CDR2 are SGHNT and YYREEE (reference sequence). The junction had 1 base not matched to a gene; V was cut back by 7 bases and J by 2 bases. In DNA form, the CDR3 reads TGTGCCAGCTCTAGCGGGGGGCAAGAGACCCAGTACTTC. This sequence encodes CASSSGGQETQYF.

CDR3 DNA sequence: TGCAGCGTTTGGGGACTAGCGGGAAAGACCCAGTACTTC. Its translation: CSVWGLAGKTQYF. The gene calls are TRBV29-1 and TRBJ2-5; 13 nucleotides match TRBD2. Trimming cost V 5 bases and J 6 bases; bases outside gene matches: 3. CDR1 and CDR2 from the germline V gene are SQVTM and ANQGSEA. CDR3 size: 13 residues.

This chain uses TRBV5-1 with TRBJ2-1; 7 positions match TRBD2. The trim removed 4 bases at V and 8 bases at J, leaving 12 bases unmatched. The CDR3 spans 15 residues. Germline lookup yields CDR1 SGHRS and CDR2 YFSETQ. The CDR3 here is CASSLGLGSIHEQFF. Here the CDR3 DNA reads TGCGCCAGCAGCCTCGGACTAGGTTCCATCCATGAGCAGTTCTTC.

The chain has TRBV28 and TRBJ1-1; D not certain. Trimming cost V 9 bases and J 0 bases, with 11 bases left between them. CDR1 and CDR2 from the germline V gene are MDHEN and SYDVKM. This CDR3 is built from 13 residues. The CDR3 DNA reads TGTGCCAGTATAACAGAATTGAACACTGAAGCTTTCTTT. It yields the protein CASITELNTEAFF. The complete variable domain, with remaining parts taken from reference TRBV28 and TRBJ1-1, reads DVKVTQSSRYLVKRTGEKVFLECVQDMDHENMFWYRQDPGLGLRLIYFSYDVKMKEKGDIPEGYSVSREKKERFSLILESASTNQTSMYLCASITELNTEAFFGQGTRLTVV.

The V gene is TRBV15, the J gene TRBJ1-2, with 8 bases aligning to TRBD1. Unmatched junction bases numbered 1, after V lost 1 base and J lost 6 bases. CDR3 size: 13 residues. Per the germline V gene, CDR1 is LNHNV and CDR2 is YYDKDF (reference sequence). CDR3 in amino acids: CATSRAGGDGYTF. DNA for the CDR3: TGTGCCACCAGCAGAGCAGGGGGCGATGGCTACACCTTC.

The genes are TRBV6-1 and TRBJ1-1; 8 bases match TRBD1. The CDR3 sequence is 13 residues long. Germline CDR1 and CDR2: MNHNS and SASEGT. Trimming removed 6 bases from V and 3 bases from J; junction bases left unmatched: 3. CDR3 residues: CASSNRGDTEAFF. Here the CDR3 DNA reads TGTGCCAGCAGCAACAGGGGGGACACTGAAGCTTTCTTT.

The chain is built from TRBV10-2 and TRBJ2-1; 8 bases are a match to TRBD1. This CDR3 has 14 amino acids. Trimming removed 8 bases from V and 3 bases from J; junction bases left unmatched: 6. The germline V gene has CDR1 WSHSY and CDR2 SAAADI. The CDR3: CASRQGANYNEQFF. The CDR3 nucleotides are TGCGCCAGCCGGCAGGGGGCTAACTACAATGAGCAGTTCTTC.

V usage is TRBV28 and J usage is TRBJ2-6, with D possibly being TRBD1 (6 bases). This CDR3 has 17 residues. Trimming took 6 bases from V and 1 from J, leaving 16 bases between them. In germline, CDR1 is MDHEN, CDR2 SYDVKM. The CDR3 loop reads CASRDGTRSSGANVLTF. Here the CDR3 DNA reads TGTGCCAGCAGAGACGGGACACGAAGTTCTGGGGCCAACGTCCTGACTTTC.

This chain's CDR3 is CASTLLAGGRYEQYF. DNA of the CDR3: TGTGCCAGCACCTTACTAGCGGGGGGGCGCTACGAGCAGTACTTC. The rearrangement joins TRBV6-5 to TRBJ2-7; 13 bases align to TRBD2. The CDR3 is made up of 15 amino acids. The junction had 6 bases not matched to a gene; V was cut back by 7 bases and J by 3 bases. Germline V gene sequence: CDR1 MNHEY, CDR2 SVGAGI.